This is a list of T cell receptor beta chains from one sample in a study of T cell responses to AZD1222 COVID-19 vaccine. TCRdb keeps only in-frame clones here, not all; method: immunoSEQ multiplex PCR. The profile shows around 120,000 clones, roughly 90% of them singletons. Material: peripheral blood, obtained 28 days after the second AZD1222 dose. The receptors originated from an adult who received the AZD1222 COVID-19 vaccine. CDR3s include the opening cysteine and the closing phenylalanine or tryptophan. A D gene is named only where the DNA matches it firmly. A clone size is listed for some rows: how often the clone was seen (once, few, many), or a class if it is expanded.

NA | TRBJ1-2 | 14 | TRBV28 | NA | CASRVGFLSYGYTF | TGTGCCAGCAGGGTCGGATTTTTAAGCTATGGCTACACCTTC
NA | TRBJ1-3 | 14 | TRBV7-6 | NA | CASSSGASGNTIYF | TGTGCCAGCAGCTCAGGAGCCTCTGGAAACACCATATATTTT
NA | TRBJ2-7 | 13 | TRBV18 | NA | CASSPPGGSPHCF | TGTGCCAGCTCACCACCGGGGGGCAGTCCGCATTGCTTC
NA | TRBJ1-2 | 14 | TRBV19 | NA | CASSIPGPYYGYTF | TGTGCCAGTAGTATTCCCGGGCCCTACTATGGCTACACCTTC
NA | TRBJ1-3 | 12 | TRBV19 | NA | CASIGLGSTIYF | TGTGCCAGTATAGGACTTGGAAGCACCATATATTTT
NA | TRBJ1-5 | 14 | TRBV19 | TRBD1 | CASSRDREDQPQHF | TGTGCCAGTAGTAGGGACAGGGAGGACCAGCCCCAGCATTTT
NA | TRBJ2-2 | 16 | TRBV5-8 | NA | CASSPYTGTNTGELFF | TGTGCCAGCAGCCCATACACGGGGACGAACACCGGGGAGCTGTTTTTT
NA | TRBJ1-2 | 14 | TRBV7-2 | NA | CASSSTSRGDGYTF | TGTGCCAGCAGCTCAACCTCCCGCGGCGATGGCTACACCTTC
NA | TRBJ1-4 | 12 | TRBV12-3/TRBV12-4 | NA | CASSLGWEKLFF | TGTGCCAGCAGTTTAGGGTGGGAAAAACTGTTTTTT
NA | TRBJ1-2 | 13 | TRBV5-1 | TRBD1 | CASSEGQGHGYTF | TGCGCCAGCAGCGAGGGACAGGGCCATGGCTACACCTTC
NA | TRBJ1-6 | 14 | TRBV27 | TRBD1 | CASSSTGGSAPLHF | TGTGCCAGCAGTTCGACAGGGGGGAGCGCACCCCTCCACTTT
NA | TRBJ1-2 | 15 | TRBV9 | NA | CASSLPGLQGHGYTF | TGTGCCAGCAGTCTACCCGGGCTACAGGGTCATGGCTACACCTTC
NA | TRBJ2-1 | 16 | TRBV4-1 | NA | CASSQEFEGLAGEQFF | TGCGCCAGCAGCCAAGAATTCGAAGGCTTAGCCGGCGAGCAGTTCTTC
NA | TRBJ2-5 | 14 | TRBV29-1 | TRBD2 | CSVGVAGGIETQYF | TGCAGCGTTGGAGTGGCGGGGGGAATCGAGACCCAGTACTTC
NA | TRBJ1-1 | 12 | TRBV29-1 | NA | CSVDDAGAEAFF | TGCAGCGTTGACGACGCCGGCGCTGAAGCTTTCTTT
few | TRBJ2-1 | 18 | TRBV7-2 | TRBD1 | CASSRKNSGTVLYNEQFF | TGTGCCAGCAGCCGGAAAAATTCCGGGACAGTTTTATACAATGAGCAGTTCTTC